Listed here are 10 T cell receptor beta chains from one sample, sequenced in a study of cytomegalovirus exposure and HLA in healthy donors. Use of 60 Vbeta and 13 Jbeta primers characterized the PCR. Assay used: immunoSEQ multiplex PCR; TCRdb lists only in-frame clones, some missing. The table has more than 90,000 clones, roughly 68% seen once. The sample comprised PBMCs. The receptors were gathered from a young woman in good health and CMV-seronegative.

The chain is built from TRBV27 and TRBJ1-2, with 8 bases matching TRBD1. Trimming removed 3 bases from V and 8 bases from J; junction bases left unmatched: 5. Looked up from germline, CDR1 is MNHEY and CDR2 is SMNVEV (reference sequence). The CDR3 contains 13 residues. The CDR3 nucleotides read TGTGCCAGCAGTTTCAGGGGGCCGGGGGGCTACACCTTC. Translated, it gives CASSFRGPGGYTF.

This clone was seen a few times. The CDR3 here is CASSPGTGGYGYTF. The DNA of the CDR3 is TGTGCCAGCTCACCAGGGACAGGGGGCTATGGCTACACCTTC. The rearrangement uses TRBV18 and TRBJ1-2; 11 bases are shared with TRBD1. The J segment lost 4 bases and the V segment lost 2 bases, leaving 0 bases of the junction unmatched. Per germline, CDR1 KGHSH and CDR2 LQKENI. The CDR3 has 14 amino acids.

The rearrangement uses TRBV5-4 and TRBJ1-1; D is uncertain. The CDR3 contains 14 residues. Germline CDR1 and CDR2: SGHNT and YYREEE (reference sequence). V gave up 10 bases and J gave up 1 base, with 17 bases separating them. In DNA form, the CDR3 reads TGTGCCTCAGAAGACGGGGTACGGAACACTGAAGCTTTCTTT. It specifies CASEDGVRNTEAFF.

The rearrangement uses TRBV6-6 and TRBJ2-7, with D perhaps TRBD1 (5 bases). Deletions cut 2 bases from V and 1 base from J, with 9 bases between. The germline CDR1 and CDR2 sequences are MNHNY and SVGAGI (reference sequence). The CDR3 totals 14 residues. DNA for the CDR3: TGTGCCAGCAGTTACATTTCAGGGTCCTACGAGCAGTACTTC. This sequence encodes CASSYISGSYEQYF.

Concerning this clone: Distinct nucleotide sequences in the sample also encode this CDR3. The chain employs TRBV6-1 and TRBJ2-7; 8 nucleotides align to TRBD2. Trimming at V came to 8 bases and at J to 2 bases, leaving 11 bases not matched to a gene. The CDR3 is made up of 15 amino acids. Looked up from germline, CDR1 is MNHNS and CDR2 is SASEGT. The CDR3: CASFTPALAAYEQYF. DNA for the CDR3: TGTGCCAGCTTCACCCCGGCACTAGCGGCCTACGAGCAGTACTTC.

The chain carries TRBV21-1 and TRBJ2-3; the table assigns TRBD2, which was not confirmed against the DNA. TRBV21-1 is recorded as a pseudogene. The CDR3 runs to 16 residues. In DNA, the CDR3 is TGTGCCAGCAGCCTCCGACTAGCGGGAAGGACAGATACGCAGTATTTT. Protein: CASSLRLAGRTDTQYF.

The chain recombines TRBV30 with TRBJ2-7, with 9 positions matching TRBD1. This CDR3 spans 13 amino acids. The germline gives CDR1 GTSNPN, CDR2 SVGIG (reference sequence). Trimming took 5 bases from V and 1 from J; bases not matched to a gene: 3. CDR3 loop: CAWCDRGSYEQYF. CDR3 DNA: TGTGCCTGGTGCGACAGGGGGTCCTACGAGCAGTACTTC.

The CDR3 DNA sequence: TGCGCCAGCAGCGCCCTCTTTCAGCGGGGAGACTACAATGAGCAGTTCTTC. Translation gives CASSALFQRGDYNEQFF. This chain connects TRBV4-1 to TRBJ2-1; 7 nucleotides align to TRBD2. Germline CDR1 and CDR2: MGHRA and YSYEKL. The CDR3 length is 17 residues. After removal of 5 bases from V and 3 bases from J, the junction contained 13 bases not matched to a gene.

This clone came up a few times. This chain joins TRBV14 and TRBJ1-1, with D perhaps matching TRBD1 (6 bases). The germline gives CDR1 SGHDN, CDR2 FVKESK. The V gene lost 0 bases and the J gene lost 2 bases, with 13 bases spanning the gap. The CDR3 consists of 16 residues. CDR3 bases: TGTGCCAGCAGCCAAGATTGGGGACAAGTAAACACTGAAGCTTTCTTT. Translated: CASSQDWGQVNTEAFF.

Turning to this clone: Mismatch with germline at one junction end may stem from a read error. CDR3 sequence (DNA): TGTGCCACCAGCCATCCAGATACGCAGTATTTT. It codes for CATSHPDTQYF. The chain carries TRBV5-4 and TRBJ2-3; D is unclear. CDR1 and CDR2 (germline): SGHNT, YYREEE (reference sequence). The length of the CDR3 is 11 residues.